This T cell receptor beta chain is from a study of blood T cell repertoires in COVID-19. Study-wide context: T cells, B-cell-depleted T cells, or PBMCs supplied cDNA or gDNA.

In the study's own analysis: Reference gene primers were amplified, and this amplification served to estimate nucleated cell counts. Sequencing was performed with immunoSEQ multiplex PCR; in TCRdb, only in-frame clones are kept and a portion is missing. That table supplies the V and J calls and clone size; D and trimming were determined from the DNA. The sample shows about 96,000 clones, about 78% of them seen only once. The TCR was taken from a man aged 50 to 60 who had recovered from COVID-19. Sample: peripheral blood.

The CDR3 region has the DNA TGCGCCAGCAGCCAAGAGGGGCTAGCGGGAGTAGATACGCAGTATTTT. Its translation is CASSQEGLAGVDTQYF. The V and J genes are TRBV4-3 and TRBJ2-3; the match to TRBD2 covers 10 bases. V trimming: 0 bases; J trimming: 5 bases; junction bases outside the gene matches: 5. This CDR3 contains 16 residues. The germline CDR1 and CDR2 sequences are LGHNA and YSLEER.